What follows describes a single TCR beta chain. This specimen comes from a study of T cells in Graves' hyperthyroidism and ophthalmopathy. In the study overall: Initial diagnosis, before any treatment, was when peripheral blood was collected.

Exclusion of patients followed from uncontrolled infection, other autoimmune disease, pregnancy or lactation. The CDR3 runs to 15 residues. Germline V gene data show CDR1 as SGDLS and CDR2 as YYNGEE. Trimming at V came to 0 bases and at J to 2 bases, leaving 3 bases not matched to a gene. The source material, RNA transcripts, was used to amplify TCR beta CDR3 regions. A set of HTBI primers served as the primers for a first-round RT-PCR of the TCR CDR3. TCRdb processed the multiplex PCR reads anew with MiXCR; each CDR3 protein has one entry. The sample includes over 700,000 distinct CDR3 sequences, over 35% of them seen just once.

The source material was blood. The rearrangement links TRBV9 to TRBJ2-7, with 9 bases matching TRBD1. The origin of this receptor is a man aged 18 to 35 with Graves' hyperthyroidism. CDR3 bases: TGTGCCAGCAGCGTAGGGGGGACAGGGACCTACGAGCAGTACTTC. Amino acids: CASSVGGTGTYEQYF.